This record covers a single T cell receptor beta chain. What it binds is unknown. CDR3 size: 15 residues. Germline CDR1 MGHRA, CDR2 YSYEKL. Trimming at V came to 0 bases and at J to 4 bases, leaving 5 bases not matched to a gene. This record comes from a study of cytomegalovirus exposure and HLA in healthy donors. General study points: Among the sequence variants, a highly shared cluster was likely an artifact of sequencing.

Researchers ran the PCR with 60 Vbeta and 13 Jbeta primers. Measured with immunoSEQ multiplex PCR; TCRdb has only the in-frame clones, and not every one. This sample carries roughly 160,000 clones, almost 80% of them seen once, and the ten largest clones take 11% to 15%. Sample: PBMCs. The TCR sequence derives from a man in his fifties or sixties in good health and CMV-seropositive. V gene TRBV4-1 combines with J gene TRBJ1-2, with 7 bases identical to TRBD1. The CDR3 loop is CASSQDTGVPYGYTF. CDR3 nucleotides: TGCGCCAGCAGCCAAGATACAGGGGTCCCCTATGGCTACACCTTC.